This TCR beta chain is drawn from a study of early T cells in non-severe SARS-CoV-2 infection. TCRdb itself ran the 5' RACE reads through MiXCR, one entry per CDR3 protein. The sample yields around 68,000 distinct CDR3 sequences, over 4.5% seen once. V was cut by 5 bases and J by 4 bases, with 14 bases left in between. Per germline, CDR1 MDHEN and CDR2 SYDVKM. The CDR3 extends over 14 amino acids. This clonotype appeared many times. Specimen: whole blood, collected at baseline. The receptor's source is an adult who was a healthcare worker with PCR-confirmed SARS-CoV-2 infection or an uninfected control (not recorded which). J is TRBJ1-2 and V is TRBV28; D uncertain. The CDR3 protein is CASSAGPLSYGYTF. Here the CDR3 DNA reads TGTGCCAGCAGTGCCGGACCCTTGAGCTATGGCTACACCTTC.